Listed below are T cell receptor beta chains from one sample, sequenced in a study of OX40 agonist ivuxolimab in advanced cancers. Sequencing was performed with immunoSEQ multiplex PCR; in TCRdb, only in-frame clones are kept and a portion is missing. Of tens of thousands of clones in the sample, approximately 86% are singletons; the top ten hold roughly 13%. The sample here was CD4+ or CD8+ T cells sorted from blood, taken in a trial of the OX40 agonist ivuxolimab. These receptors all come from an adult with an advanced solid tumor such as melanoma, head and neck, liver or kidney cancer. CDR3s include the opening cysteine and the closing phenylalanine or tryptophan. D genes are given only for firm matches. A row's size may be missing; if present it is once, few, many or a size class.

j_call	v_call	cdr3_length	clone_size	d_call	cdr3_aa	cdr3_nt
TRBJ2-7	TRBV6-5	16	few	.	CASSSTGPTQSYEQYF	TGTGCCAGCAGTTCGACCGGCCCGACACAATCCTACGAGCAGTACTTC
TRBJ1-6	TRBV5-4	14	.	.	CASSLYSPNSPLHF	TGTGCCAGCAGCTTGTACAGTCCTAATTCACCCCTCCACTTT
TRBJ1-5	TRBV19	14	few	TRBD1	CASTDRGRNQPQHF	TGTGCCAGTACCGACAGGGGCCGGAATCAGCCCCAGCATTTT
TRBJ2-7	TRBV5-6	16	.	TRBD1	CASSLEQGVISYEQYF	TGTGCCAGCAGCTTGGAGCAGGGGGTGATTTCCTACGAGCAGTACTTC
TRBJ2-5	TRBV7-7	16	.	.	CASSLVPGAARGAQYF	TGTGCTAGCAGCTTAGTACCAGGGGCCGCCCGGGGGGCCCAGTACTTC
TRBJ2-3	TRBV27	16	.	TRBD2	CASSLRLAGRTDTQYF	TGTGCCAGCAGTTTACGACTAGCGGGACGCACAGATACGCAGTATTTT
TRBJ1-1	TRBV15	14	.	.	CATSRDWWDTEAFF	TGTGCCACCAGCAGAGATTGGTGGGACACTGAAGCTTTCTTT
TRBJ2-2	TRBV28	18	.	.	CASRPPGLGPRGTGELFF	TGTGCCAGCAGGCCTCCGGGGTTGGGCCCAAGGGGGACCGGGGAGCTGTTTTTT
TRBJ2-1	TRBV10-3	13	.	TRBD2	CAIAGEEGNEQFF	TGTGCCATCGCGGGGGAAGAGGGCAATGAGCAGTTCTTC
TRBJ2-5	TRBV6-1	15	.	TRBD2	CATLTSLNMRGTQYF	TGTGCCACCCTGACTAGCTTGAATATGCGGGGGACCCAGTACTTC
TRBJ2-5	TRBV9	16	.	.	CASSVGDLRWEETQYF	TGTGCCAGCAGCGTAGGGGACCTCCGATGGGAAGAGACCCAGTACTTC
TRBJ2-2	TRBV5-1	17	.	.	CASSLAEKQAFTGELFF	TGCGCCAGCAGCTTGGCCGAGAAACAGGCCTTCACCGGGGAGCTGTTTTTT
TRBJ2-1	TRBV7-9	15	.	TRBD2	CASSGLASQFNEQFF	TGTGCCAGCAGCGGACTAGCGAGCCAGTTCAATGAGCAGTTCTTC
TRBJ2-5	TRBV28	15	.	.	CASSHGGHPQETQYF	TGTGCCAGCAGCCATGGGGGACACCCCCAAGAGACCCAGTACTTC
TRBJ2-1	TRBV5-4	13	.	.	CASSSTTHNEQFF	TGTGCCAGCAGCTCGACCACCCACAATGAGCAGTTCTTC
TRBJ1-5	TRBV28	14	.	TRBD1	CASSPAGGGQPQHF	TGTGCCAGCAGTCCAGCAGGGGGCGGTCAGCCCCAGCATTTT
TRBJ2-4	TRBV28	11	.	.	CASSLANIQYF	TGTGCCAGCAGTCTGGCAAACATTCAGTACTTC
TRBJ2-1	TRBV4-1	21	.	TRBD2	CASSQEGKSGSSRSSYNEQFF	TGCGCCAGCAGCCAAGAGGGTAAAAGCGGGAGCTCGCGGAGCTCCTACAATGAGCAGTTCTTC
TRBJ2-2	TRBV4-2	16	once	.	CASSQRPGQNTGELFF	TGTGCCAGCAGCCAGCGTCCGGGACAGAACACCGGGGAGCTGTTTTTT
TRBJ2-1	TRBV27	13	.	TRBD1	CASRGKGAGEQFF	TGTGCCAGCAGGGGTAAGGGGGCTGGTGAGCAGTTCTTC
TRBJ2-7	TRBV18	15	.	.	CASSPGTVNSYEQYF	TGTGCCAGCTCACCTGGGACGGTGAACTCCTACGAGCAGTACTTC
TRBJ2-4	TRBV19	16	once	TRBD2	CASSGRTSGAWGIQYF	TGTGCCAGTAGTGGCAGGACTAGCGGGGCCTGGGGCATTCAGTACTTC
TRBJ1-2	TRBV5-1	14	.	.	CASSLAGGNYGYTF	TGCGCCAGCAGCTTGGCGGGGGGCAACTATGGCTACACCTTC
TRBJ2-2	TRBV27	15	once	.	CASSFRGVDTGELFF	TGTGCCAGCAGTTTCAGGGGAGTCGACACCGGGGAGCTGTTTTTT
TRBJ2-5	TRBV28	15	.	TRBD1	CASKVRTGGPETQYF	TGTGCCAGCAAGGTCCGGACAGGGGGCCCAGAGACCCAGTACTTC
TRBJ2-3	TRBV21-1	14	.	.	CATSCRVWTDTQYF	TGTGCCACCAGTTGTCGGGTCTGGACAGATACGCAGTATTTT
TRBJ1-6	TRBV5-5	15	few	.	CASSSVRGDNSPLHF	TGTGCCAGCAGTTCTGTAAGGGGAGATAATTCACCCCTCCACTTT
TRBJ1-5	TRBV4-2	12	once	.	CASSQDYQPQHF	TGTGCCAGCAGCCAAGATTACCAGCCCCAGCATTTT
TRBJ2-5	TRBV7-2	11	.	.	CASSFYETQYF	TGTGCCAGCAGCTTTTATGAGACCCAGTACTTC
TRBJ1-2	TRBV5-4	14	.	.	CASSLNRDGYGYTF	TGTGCCAGCAGCTTAAACAGGGACGGCTATGGCTACACCTTC
TRBJ1-1	TRBV29-1	14	.	.	CSVPRTELNTEAFF	TGCAGCGTTCCTCGGACAGAATTGAACACTGAAGCTTTCTTT
TRBJ2-5	TRBV21-1	19	once	.	CASSKAKALRLAGRETQYF	TGTGCCAGCAGCAAAGCAAAAGCACTGCGGCTAGCGGGGCGAGAGACCCAGTACTTC
TRBJ2-1	TRBV4-2	16	.	.	CASSQGAGGGRNEQFF	TGTGCCAGCAGCCAAGGGGCAGGGGGGGGACGGAATGAGCAGTTCTTC
TRBJ2-7	TRBV20-1	11	few	.	CSAPNLYEQYF	TGCAGTGCTCCTAACCTCTACGAGCAGTACTTC
TRBJ2-2	TRBV6-1	15	.	.	CASGLALANTGELFF	TGTGCCAGCGGTCTAGCGCTCGCGAACACCGGGGAGCTGTTTTTT
TRBJ2-2	TRBV18	17	.	.	CASSPLLLDSRTGELFF	TGTGCCAGCTCACCCCTCCTTCTAGACTCGAGGACCGGGGAGCTGTTTTTT
TRBJ1-5	TRBV28	13	few	TRBD1	CASRDRGNQPQHF	TGTGCCAGCAGAGACAGGGGCAATCAGCCCCAGCATTTT
TRBJ1-1	TRBV5-6	14	.	.	CASSSARGVGGAFF	TGTGCCAGCAGCTCCGCCCGAGGGGTGGGGGGAGCTTTCTTT
TRBJ2-2	TRBV9	16	.	TRBD2	CASSPFAGGSTGELFF	TGTGCCAGCAGCCCTTTCGCGGGAGGAAGCACCGGGGAGCTGTTTTTT
TRBJ2-7	TRBV4-1	16	.	.	CASSQVSTVSSYEQYF	TGCGCCAGCAGCCAAGTGTCTACGGTGAGCTCCTACGAGCAGTACTTC
TRBJ2-3	TRBV11-3	16	.	.	CASSLGGERFTDTQYF	TGTGCCAGCAGCTTAGGCGGTGAGCGGTTCACAGATACGCAGTATTTT
TRBJ2-5	TRBV20-1	11	.	.	CSAPVRDEQYF	TGCAGTGCCCCAGTTCGAGATGAGCAGTACTTC